A selection of T cell receptor beta chains follows, all from one sample in a study of blood T cell repertoires in COVID-19. TCRdb's copy holds only in-frame clones and misses some; the assay was immunoSEQ multiplex PCR. This sample has tens of thousands of clones, with 75% to 90% found just once. The sequenced material came from peripheral blood. The source of these receptors is a human donor in a cohort sampled during active COVID-19. CDR3s include the opening cysteine and the closing phenylalanine or tryptophan. The D gene is left open where the match is weak. Clone size is shown for a subset of rows, as once, few, many or a class of expanded clone.

d_call | clone_size | j_call | v_call | cdr3_aa | cdr3_nt
TRBD1 | . | TRBJ1-4 | TRBV2 | CASSRLRMWTGGEKLFF | TGTGCCAGCAGTAGGTTGCGTATGTGGACAGGGGGCGAAAAACTGTTTTTT
TRBD1 | . | TRBJ2-7 | TRBV5-1 | CASSLYLGQGGEQYF | TGCGCCAGCAGCTTGTACCTGGGACAGGGGGGCGAGCAGTACTTC
. | . | TRBJ2-7 | TRBV19 | CASSKGGQFSPYEQYF | TGTGCCAGTAGTAAAGGAGGGCAGTTTTCTCCCTACGAGCAGTACTTC
. | . | TRBJ1-2 | TRBV3-1/TRBV3-2 | CASSQDSGGRGYTF | TGTGCCAGCAGCCAAGATTCGGGGGGACGAGGCTACACCTTC
. | . | TRBJ1-2 | TRBV11-3 | CASSLVASTRRTNYGYTF | TGTGCCAGCAGCTTAGTTGCTAGCACTCGGCGGACTAACTATGGCTACACCTTC
TRBD1 | few | TRBJ1-6 | TRBV30 | CAWSVQGLNNSPLHF | TGTGCCTGGAGTGTACAGGGGCTCAATAATTCACCCCTCCACTTT
TRBD1 | few | TRBJ1-6 | TRBV6-5 | CASSRGTGSTSPLHF | TGTGCCAGCTCTAGAGGGACAGGGTCTACTTCACCCCTCCACTTT
. | . | TRBJ1-6 | TRBV3-1/TRBV3-2 | CASSPKGRRVDNSPLHF | TGTGCCAGCAGCCCAAAAGGCAGGCGAGTCGATAATTCACCCCTCCACTTT
. | . | TRBJ2-6 | TRBV30 | CAWSPQGPNVLTF | TGTGCCTGGAGTCCGCAGGGTCCTAACGTCCTGACTTTC
. | . | TRBJ1-1 | TRBV5-1 | CASSRNLGQNTEAFF | TGCGCCAGCAGCCGTAACTTGGGACAGAACACTGAAGCTTTCTTT
. | . | TRBJ1-2 | TRBV30 | CAWSNGGNYGYTF | TGTGCCTGGAGTAACGGGGGGAACTATGGCTACACCTTC
. | . | TRBJ1-5 | TRBV2 | CASTQGVGNQPQHF | TGTGCCAGCACCCAGGGCGTAGGCAATCAGCCCCAGCATTTT
TRBD1 | . | TRBJ2-3 | TRBV28 | CASRIRGRTDTQYF | TGTGCCAGCAGAATCAGGGGGCGAACAGATACGCAGTATTTT
. | once | TRBJ2-6 | TRBV5-1 | CASSSGRYLSGANVLTF | TGCGCCAGCAGCAGCGGACGGTACCTATCTGGGGCCAACGTCCTGACTTTC
. | . | TRBJ1-4 | TRBV5-5 | CASRRLGGQSEKLFF | TGTGCCAGCAGAAGATTGGGTGGGCAGTCCGAAAAACTGTTTTTT
TRBD1 | few | TRBJ1-5 | TRBV19 | CASIPTGTGSQPQHF | TGTGCCAGTATCCCCACCGGGACAGGGTCACAGCCCCAGCATTTT
. | once | TRBJ1-5 | TRBV7-9 | CASSLGTGLGQPQHF | TGTGCCAGCAGCTTAGGTACAGGGCTCGGGCAGCCCCAGCATTTT
. | . | TRBJ1-3 | TRBV7-2 | CASSLIDSGNTIYF | TGTGCCAGCAGCTTGATTGACTCCGGAAACACCATATATTTT
. | . | TRBJ2-7 | TRBV6-5 | CASSPGPAGYEQYF | TGTGCCAGCAGTCCTGGTCCAGCGGGCTACGAGCAGTACTTC
. | . | TRBJ2-3 | TRBV16 | CASSQYINTDTQYF | TGTGCCAGCAGCCAATACATAAACACAGATACGCAGTATTTT
. | . | TRBJ1-1 | TRBV10-2 | CASSAPGGMNTEAFF | TGCGCCAGCAGCGCCCCCGGGGGAATGAACACTGAAGCTTTCTTT
TRBD2 | few | TRBJ2-7 | TRBV27 | CASKLIAGSYEQYF | TGTGCCAGCAAGTTAATAGCGGGGAGCTACGAGCAGTACTTC
. | . | TRBJ1-2 | TRBV28 | CASSPPRDSGYGYTF | TGTGCCAGCAGTCCACCTCGGGACTCCGGCTATGGCTACACCTTC
TRBD1 | . | TRBJ2-4 | TRBV6-5 | CASGTGKNIQYF | TGTGCCAGCGGGACAGGGAAAAACATTCAGTACTTC
. | few | TRBJ1-2 | TRBV11-2 | CASSLGFEWGGGGYTF | TGTGCCAGCAGCTTAGGATTCGAGTGGGGGGGTGGTGGCTACACCTTC
TRBD1 | . | TRBJ2-7 | TRBV19 | CASSTRTGETYEQYF | TGTGCCAGTAGTACCCGGACAGGGGAAACCTACGAGCAGTACTTC
. | once | TRBJ2-5 | TRBV4-3 | CASSQVVGRRGTQYF | TGCGCCAGCAGCCAAGTCGTCGGCCGGCGGGGGACCCAGTACTTC
. | . | TRBJ2-7 | TRBV9 | CASSAAPTMSYEQYF | TGTGCCAGCAGCGCTGCTCCCACCATGAGCTACGAGCAGTACTTC
TRBD1 | . | TRBJ2-1 | TRBV11-2 | CASSNDGQGFHNEQFF | TGTGCCAGCAGCAACGACGGACAGGGGTTCCACAATGAGCAGTTCTTC
TRBD1 | . | TRBJ1-1 | TRBV9 | CASSVATGGTEAFF | TGTGCCAGCAGCGTAGCCACAGGGGGAACTGAAGCTTTCTTT
. | . | TRBJ1-3 | TRBV19 | CASTRTATSGNTIYF | TGTGCCAGTACCAGGACAGCGACCTCTGGAAACACCATATATTTT
TRBD1 | few | TRBJ1-3 | TRBV7-9 | CASSLITGGTGNTIYF | TGTGCCAGCAGCTTAATCACAGGGGGTACGGGAAACACCATATATTTT
. | . | TRBJ2-7 | TRBV19 | CASSATGSGLSYEQYF | TGTGCCAGTAGTGCCACAGGGAGCGGTCTGTCCTACGAGCAGTACTTC
TRBD1 | . | TRBJ1-5 | TRBV7-2 | CASSLFGQVGHQPQHF | TGTGCCAGCAGCTTATTCGGACAGGTCGGTCATCAGCCCCAGCATTTT
. | . | TRBJ2-1 | TRBV19 | CASTLAGPNNEQFF | TGTGCCAGTACTCTGGCGGGTCCCAACAATGAGCAGTTCTTC
. | . | TRBJ2-5 | TRBV2 | CASSELRLQETQYF | TGTGCCAGCAGTGAACTACGGTTACAAGAGACCCAGTACTTC
TRBD1 | . | TRBJ1-2 | TRBV30 | CAWSWTGVLGYTF | TGTGCCTGGAGTTGGACAGGGGTCTTAGGCTACACCTTC
. | . | TRBJ2-1 | TRBV28 | CATQGGTINEQFF | TGTGCCACACAGGGAGGGACTATTAATGAGCAGTTCTTC
TRBD1 | . | TRBJ1-2 | TRBV5-1 | CASSLGAGGSNYGYTF | TGCGCCAGCAGCTTAGGGGCAGGGGGCTCGAACTATGGCTACACCTTC
TRBD2 | . | TRBJ2-7 | TRBV5-6 | CASSFGGAGYEQYF | TGTGCCAGCAGCTTCGGGGGGGCAGGATACGAGCAGTACTTC